These T cell receptor beta chains were read from a single sample in a study of cytomegalovirus exposure and HLA in healthy donors. Method: immunoSEQ multiplex PCR; TCRdb's copy keeps in-frame clones and lacks some. The profile shows 75,000 to 90,000 clones, around 70% of them singletons. The specimen sequenced was PBMCs. The receptors originated from a woman aged 35 to 49 in good health and CMV-seropositive. CDR3s leave out the opening cysteine and the closing phenylalanine or tryptophan.

v_gene,len,CDR3aa
TRBV5-1,13,ASSLQGWDTDTQY
TRBV30,14,AWNLGLGLRGYEQY
TRBV9,12,ASSVEGWYQPQH
TRBV30,14,AWMPLRASNTGELF
TRBV9,12,ASSVGTGQETQY
TRBV4-3,15,ASSQWGKGDLNTEAF
TRBV7-9,10,SSSPSSYEQY
TRBV6-5,12,ASSTQTGSDEQF
TRBV11-2,11,ASSLARNTEAF
TRBV7-7,13,ASSKGVGPGDEQF
TRBV27,14,ASSLLRAVGANVLT
TRBV10-3,12,AISATGVNEKLF
TRBV6-5,14,ASSYSWQGADTEAF
TRBV4-3,13,ASSQDTGGLYGYT
TRBV19,15,ASSIFSGLLGGQPQH
TRBV5-1,13,ASSPRTATNEKLF
TRBV29-1,10,SVGHHNQPQH
TRBV7-9,13,ASSLGETGANVLT
TRBV7-2,12,ASSPGLAGETQY
TRBV6-1,14,ASSEARTTNTGELF
TRBV30,12,AWRTGTSTGELF
TRBV21-1,14,ASSKTGLEAGNTIY
TRBV5-5,13,ASSWAGTGVDEQF
TRBV10-3,14,AIRVTSGSNTGELF